The 3 T cell receptor beta chains presented below share a single source sample, sequenced in a study of T cell changes during pregnancy in multiple sclerosis (dated by TCRdb to about 2019). Library preparation used the immunoSEQ multiplex PCR assay. In TCRdb, the immuneACCESS table is reduced to in-frame sequences with V and J assigned. These tables do not hold every clone; where another copy was compared, an unresolved V gene accounts for under half, and the others remain unexplained. Present in this sample are roughly 38,000 clones, 90% to 95% of which were seen just once. The top ten clonotypes cover 0.55% to 0.7% of the sample. This material consisted of CD4+ T cells from peripheral blood mononuclear cells, taken in the second trimester of pregnancy. These receptor sequences come from a female donor in good health, enrolled as a control in a pregnancy study.

This clone appeared a single time. This sequence joins TRBV4-1 and TRBJ2-5; 8 nucleotides match TRBD1. V was clipped by 1 base and J by 6 bases; unmatched bases: 10. Germline V CDR1 and CDR2: MGHRA, YSYEKL. CDR3 length: 16 amino acids. CDR3 residues: CASSQGSQGAGKTQYF. The CDR3 nucleotides read TGCGCCAGCAGCCAAGGCTCCCAGGGGGCAGGAAAGACCCAGTACTTC.

The chain joins TRBV29-1 to TRBJ1-2; TRBD1 might be the D (6 bases). This CDR3 has 14 amino acids. From germline, CDR1 is SQVTM and CDR2 ANQGSEA. V gave up 4 bases and J gave up 4 bases, with 16 bases separating them. The CDR3 region has the DNA TGCAGCGTTGCCCGGGACATCGAAGCCTATGGCTACACCTTC. Protein sequence: CSVARDIEAYGYTF.

Turning to this clone: One end of the junction varies from germline; a read error may be responsible. The chain uses TRBV7-7 and TRBJ2-7; D is possibly TRBD1 (6 bases). CDR1 is SSHAT and CDR2 is FNYEAQ in the germline V gene (reference sequence). This CDR3 has 15 residues. The CDR3 region is CASSRGQPGSYEQYF. The CDR3 nucleotides are TGTGCTAGCAGCCGGGGACAACCCGGCTCCTACGAGCAGTACTTC.